The following is a T cell receptor beta chain sequence with its context. The data were taken from a study of blood T cell repertoires in COVID-19. Turning to the study itself: The study drew acute and convalescent COVID-19 samples from the United States, Italy and Spain. T cells, B-cell-depleted T cells, or PBMCs provided the cDNA or gDNA that served as material.

The CDR3 is 13 residues long. With V trimmed by 6 bases and J by 8 bases, 8 bases remained unmatched. Germline loops: CDR1 MNHEY, CDR2 SVGAGI. In the authors' workflow: Estimates of nucleated cell counts were drawn from the amplification of reference gene primers. Clones were read by immunoSEQ multiplex PCR, and TCRdb kept only the in-frame ones, dropping some. The D gene and trimming were derived from the DNA, and the V and J assignments and clone size from that table. Here the sample spans roughly 250,000 clones, 88% being singletons. The chain couples TRBV6-5 to TRBJ1-1; 8 bases are a match to TRBD1. The sequence was collected from a woman in her thirties or forties who had recovered from COVID-19. The specimen sequenced was peripheral blood. CDR3 protein: CASRKTGGVEAFF. The CDR3 region has the DNA TGTGCCAGCAGAAAAACAGGGGGAGTGGAAGCTTTCTTT.